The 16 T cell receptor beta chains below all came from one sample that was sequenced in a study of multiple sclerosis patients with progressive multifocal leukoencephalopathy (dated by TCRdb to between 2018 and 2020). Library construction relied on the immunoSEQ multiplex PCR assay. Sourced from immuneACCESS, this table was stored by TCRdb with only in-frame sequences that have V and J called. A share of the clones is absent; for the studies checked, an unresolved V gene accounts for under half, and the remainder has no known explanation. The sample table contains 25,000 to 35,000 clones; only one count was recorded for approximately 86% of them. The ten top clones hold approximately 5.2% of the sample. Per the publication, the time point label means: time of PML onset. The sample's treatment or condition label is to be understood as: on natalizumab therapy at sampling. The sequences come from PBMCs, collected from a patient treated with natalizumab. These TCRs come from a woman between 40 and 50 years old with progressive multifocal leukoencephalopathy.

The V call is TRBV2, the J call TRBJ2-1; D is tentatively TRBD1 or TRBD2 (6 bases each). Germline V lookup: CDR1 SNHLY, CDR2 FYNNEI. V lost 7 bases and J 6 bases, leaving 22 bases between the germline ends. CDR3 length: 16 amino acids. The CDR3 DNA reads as TGTGCCAGCAAGTTTTTCCGCTCCGGGGGCTGCAATGAGCAGTTCTTC. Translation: CASKFFRSGGCNEQFF.

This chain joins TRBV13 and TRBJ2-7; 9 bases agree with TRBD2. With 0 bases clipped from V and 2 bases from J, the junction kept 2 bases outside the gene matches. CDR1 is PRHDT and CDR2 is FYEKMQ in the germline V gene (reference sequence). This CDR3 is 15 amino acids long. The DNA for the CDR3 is TGTGCCAGCAGCTTAGGGCTAGCGGGGACCTACGAGCAGTACTTC. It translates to CASSLGLAGTYEQYF.

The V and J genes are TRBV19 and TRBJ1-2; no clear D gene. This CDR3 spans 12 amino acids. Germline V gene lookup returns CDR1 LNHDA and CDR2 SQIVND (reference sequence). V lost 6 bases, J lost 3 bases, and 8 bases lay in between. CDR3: CASSNDHYGYTF. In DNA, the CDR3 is TGTGCCAGTAGCAATGATCACTATGGCTACACCTTC.

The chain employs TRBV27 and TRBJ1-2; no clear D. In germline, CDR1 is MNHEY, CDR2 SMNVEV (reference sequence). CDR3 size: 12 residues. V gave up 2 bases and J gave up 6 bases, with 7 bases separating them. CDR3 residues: CASSLEGHGYTF. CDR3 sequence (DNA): TGTGCCAGCAGTTTAGAAGGGCATGGCTACACCTTC.

The CDR3 coding sequence is TGTGCCAGCAGCTGGGGGGACAGTTCCCAAGCTTTCTTT. Translated: CASSWGDSSQAFF. This chain uses TRBV5-6 with TRBJ1-1, with 7 bases identical to TRBD1. The CDR3 spans 13 residues. J lost 9 bases, V lost 3 bases, and 8 bases had no gene match. CDR1 is SGHDT, CDR2 YYEEEE, per germline.

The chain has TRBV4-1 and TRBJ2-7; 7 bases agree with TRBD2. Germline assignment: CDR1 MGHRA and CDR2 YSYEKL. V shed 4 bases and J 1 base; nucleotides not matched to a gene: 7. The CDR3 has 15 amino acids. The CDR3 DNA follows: TGCGCCAGCAGCCGACCGGGACTACCATCCTACGAGCAGTACTTC. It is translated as CASSRPGLPSYEQYF.

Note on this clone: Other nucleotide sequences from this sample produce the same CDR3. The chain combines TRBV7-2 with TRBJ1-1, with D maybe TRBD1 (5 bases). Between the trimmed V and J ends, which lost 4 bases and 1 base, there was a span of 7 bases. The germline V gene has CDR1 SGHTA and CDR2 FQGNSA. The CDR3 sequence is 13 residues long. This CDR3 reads CASSSGGNTEAFF. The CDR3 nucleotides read TGTGCCAGCAGCTCGGGGGGGAACACTGAAGCTTTCTTT.

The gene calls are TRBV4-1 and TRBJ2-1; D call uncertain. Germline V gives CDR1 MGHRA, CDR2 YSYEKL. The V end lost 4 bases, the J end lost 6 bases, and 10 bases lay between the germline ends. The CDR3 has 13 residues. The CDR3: CASSPFLPNEQFF. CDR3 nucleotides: TGCGCCAGCAGCCCATTCCTTCCCAATGAGCAGTTCTTC.

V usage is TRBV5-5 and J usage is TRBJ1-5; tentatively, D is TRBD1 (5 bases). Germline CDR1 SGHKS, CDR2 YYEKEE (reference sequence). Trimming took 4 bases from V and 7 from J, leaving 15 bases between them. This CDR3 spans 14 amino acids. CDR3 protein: CASSPGTSRQPQHF. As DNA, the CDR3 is TGTGCCAGCAGCCCAGGGACTAGCAGGCAGCCCCAGCATTTT.

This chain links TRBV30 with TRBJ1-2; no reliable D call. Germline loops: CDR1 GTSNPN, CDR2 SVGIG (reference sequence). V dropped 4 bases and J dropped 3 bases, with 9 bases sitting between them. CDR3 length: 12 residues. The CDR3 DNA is TGTGCCTGGACCCCTCGGTACTATGGCTACACCTTC. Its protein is CAWTPRYYGYTF.

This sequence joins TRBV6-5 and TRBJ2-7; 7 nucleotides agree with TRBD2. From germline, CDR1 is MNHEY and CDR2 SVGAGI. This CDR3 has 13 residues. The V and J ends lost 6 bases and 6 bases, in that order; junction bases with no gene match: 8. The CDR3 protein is CASRIPGGSEQYF. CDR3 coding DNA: TGTGCCAGCAGAATTCCGGGAGGCTCCGAGCAGTACTTC.

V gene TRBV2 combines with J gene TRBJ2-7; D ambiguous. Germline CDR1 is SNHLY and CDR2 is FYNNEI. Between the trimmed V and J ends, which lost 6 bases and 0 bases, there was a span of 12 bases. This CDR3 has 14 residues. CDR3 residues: CASRKGRISYEQYF. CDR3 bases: TGTGCCAGCAGAAAAGGACGGATCTCCTACGAGCAGTACTTC. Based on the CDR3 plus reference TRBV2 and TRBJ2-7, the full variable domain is EPEVTQTPSHQVTQMGQEVILRCVPISNHLYFYWYRQILGQKVEFLVSFYNNEISEKSEIFDDQFSVERPDGSNFTLKIRSTKLEDSAMYFCASRKGRISYEQYFGPGTRLTVT.

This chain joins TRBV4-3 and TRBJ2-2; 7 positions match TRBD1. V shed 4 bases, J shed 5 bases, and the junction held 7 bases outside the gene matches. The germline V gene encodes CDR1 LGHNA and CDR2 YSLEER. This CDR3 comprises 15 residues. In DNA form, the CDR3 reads TGCGCCAGCAGCCCCTCGGGACAGTCTACCGGGGAGCTGTTTTTT. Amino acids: CASSPSGQSTGELFF.

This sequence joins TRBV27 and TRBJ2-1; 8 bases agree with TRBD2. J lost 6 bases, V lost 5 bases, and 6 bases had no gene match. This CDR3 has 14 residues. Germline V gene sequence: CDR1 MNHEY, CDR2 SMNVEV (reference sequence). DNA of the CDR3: TGTGCCAGCAGTCGGCGGGAGGCCTCCAATGAGCAGTTCTTC. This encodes CASSRREASNEQFF.

The CDR3 here is CAGTPGLGTVDEQYF. The CDR3 DNA sequence: TGTGCCGGTACCCCGGGACTAGGTACCGTGGACGAGCAGTACTTC. This sequence joins TRBV2 and TRBJ2-7, with 8 positions matching TRBD2. CDR3 length equals 15 residues. V was clipped by 11 bases and J by 5 bases; unmatched bases: 17. Germline V gene lookup returns CDR1 SNHLY and CDR2 FYNNEI.

CDR3 sequence reads: CASSERMEAGNYGYTF. In DNA, the CDR3 is TGTGCCAGCAGTGAAAGGATGGAGGCCGGTAACTATGGCTACACCTTC. The chain has TRBV6-1 and TRBJ1-2; no clear D gene. The CDR3 loop spans 16 amino acids. CDR1 is MNHNS, CDR2 SASEGT, per germline. Trimming shortened V by 2 bases and J by 1 base, and 14 bases separated the two germline ends.